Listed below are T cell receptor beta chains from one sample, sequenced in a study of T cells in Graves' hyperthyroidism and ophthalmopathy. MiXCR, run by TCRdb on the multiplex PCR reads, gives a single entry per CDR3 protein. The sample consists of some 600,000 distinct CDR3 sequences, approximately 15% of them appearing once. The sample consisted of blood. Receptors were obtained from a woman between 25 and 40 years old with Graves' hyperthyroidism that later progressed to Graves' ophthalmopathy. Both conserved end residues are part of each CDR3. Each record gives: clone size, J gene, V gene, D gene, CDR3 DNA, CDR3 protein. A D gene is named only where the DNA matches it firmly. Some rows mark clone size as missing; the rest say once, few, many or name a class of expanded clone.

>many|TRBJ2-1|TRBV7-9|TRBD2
TGTGCCAGCAGCCAACGGACTAGCGGGAGTATCGAGCAGTTCTTC
CASSQRTSGSIEQFF
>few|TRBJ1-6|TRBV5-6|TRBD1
TGTGCCAGCAGCCTCGGAGGCGGGACAGGGTTTATTCCGAGACCCCTCCACTTT
CASSLGGGTGFIPRPLHF
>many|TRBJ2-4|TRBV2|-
TGTGCCATCTTCGAAGGGGAGGCCAAAAACATTCAGTACTTC
CAIFEGEAKNIQYF
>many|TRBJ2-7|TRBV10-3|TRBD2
TGTGCCATCAGTGGATACGGGCGGGAGAGCTCCTACGAGCAGTACTTC
CAISGYGRESSYEQYF
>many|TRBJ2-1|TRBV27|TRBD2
TGTGCCAGCAGTGGGACTAGCGGGAGGCCAAGCTCCTACAATGAGCAGTTCTTC
CASSGTSGRPSSYNEQFF
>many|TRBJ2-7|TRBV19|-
TGTGCCAGTAGTATCGGGAGCTCCTACGAGCAGTACTTC
CASSIGSSYEQYF
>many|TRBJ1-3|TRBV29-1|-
TGCAGCGTTGCGGACAGCCTGGGAAACACCATATATTTT
CSVADSLGNTIYF
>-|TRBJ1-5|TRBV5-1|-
TGCGCCAGCAGCGTGGGGACCCCCAATCAGCCCCAGCATTTT
CASSVGTPNQPQHF
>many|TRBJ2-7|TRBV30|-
TGTGCCTGCAACAGGGACCACGAGCAGTACTTC
CACNRDHEQYF
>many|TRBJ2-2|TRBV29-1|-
TGCAGCGTTGAATCGGAATGGGACGGTCTCACCGGGGAGCTGTTTTTT
CSVESEWDGLTGELFF
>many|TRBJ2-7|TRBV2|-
TGTGCCAGCAGTGGGGTCGGGGTCACAAACTCGGAGGAGCAGTACTTC
CASSGVGVTNSEEQYF
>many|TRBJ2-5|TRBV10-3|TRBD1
TGTGCCATCAGTGCCGGACAGGGGATTCGGGCCCAGTACTTC
CAISAGQGIRAQYF
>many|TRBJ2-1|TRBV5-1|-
TGCGCCAGCAGCTTGGGGCAGTCGACCTACAATGAGCAGTTCTTC
CASSLGQSTYNEQFF
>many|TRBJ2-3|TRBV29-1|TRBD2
TGCAGCGTTGAGCGGGGGATTAGCACAGATACGCAGTATTTT
CSVERGISTDTQYF
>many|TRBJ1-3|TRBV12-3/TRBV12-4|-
TGTGCCAGCAGCCCCCAAACCGGATTTGGAAACACCATATATTTT
CASSPQTGFGNTIYF
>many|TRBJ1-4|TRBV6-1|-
TGTGCCAGCCGGTCTGGAGAAAAACTGTTTTTT
CASRSGEKLFF
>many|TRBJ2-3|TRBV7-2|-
TGTGCCAGCAGCCCTAACCCCGGAGATACGCAGTATTTT
CASSPNPGDTQYF
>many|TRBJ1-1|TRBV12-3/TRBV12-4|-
TGTGCCAGCACCGTGGACTGGAACACTGAAGCTTTCTTT
CASTVDWNTEAFF
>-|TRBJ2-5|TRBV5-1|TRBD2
TGCGCCAGCAGCCTACCTACTAGCGCCCCGAGCCGGAGAAGAGAGACCCAGTACTTC
CASSLPTSAPSRRRETQYF
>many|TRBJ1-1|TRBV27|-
TGTGCCAGCAGTTTCGGAGGGTCTGAAGCTTTCTTT
CASSFGGSEAFF
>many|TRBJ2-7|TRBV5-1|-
TGCGCCAGCAGGGAAGCGGCAAACTACGAGCAGTACTTC
CASREAANYEQYF
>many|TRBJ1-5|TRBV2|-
TGTGCCAGCGGTCGGTTGGATGGTAGCAATCAGCCCCAGCATTTT
CASGRLDGSNQPQHF
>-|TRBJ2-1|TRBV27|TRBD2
TGTGCCAGCAGCCCTTCCCTAGCGGTCGGTTACAATGAGCAGTTCTTC
CASSPSLAVGYNEQFF
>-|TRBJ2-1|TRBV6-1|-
TGTGCCAGCAGTGAAGTGAACAAGCAGTTCTTC
CASSEVNKQFF
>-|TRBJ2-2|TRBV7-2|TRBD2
TGTGCCAGCAGCTCCCGTAGCGGGAGTTTTGGCACCGGGGAGCTGTTTTTT
CASSSRSGSFGTGELFF
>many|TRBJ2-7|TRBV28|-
TGTGCCAGCAGTCCCCTCGGGGTCGGGTCCTACGAGCAGTACTTC
CASSPLGVGSYEQYF
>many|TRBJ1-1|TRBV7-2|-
TGTGCCAGCAGCTTGTGGGGGTCGGGCACTGAAGCTTTCTTT
CASSLWGSGTEAFF
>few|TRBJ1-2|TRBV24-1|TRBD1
TGTGCCACCAGGACCTCAGACAGGGATGGCTACACCTTC
CATRTSDRDGYTF
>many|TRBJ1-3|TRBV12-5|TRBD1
TGTGCTAGTGGTGGACAGGTCTCTGGAAACACCATATATTTT
CASGGQVSGNTIYF
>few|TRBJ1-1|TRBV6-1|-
TGTGCCAGCAGTGAAATTCCCCGAACTGAAGCTTTCTTT
CASSEIPRTEAFF
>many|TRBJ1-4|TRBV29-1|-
TGCAGCGTTGAGGACCGAAGTAGGGGCGGGGAAAAACTGTTTTTT
CSVEDRSRGGEKLFF
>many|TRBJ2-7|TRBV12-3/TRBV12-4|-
TGTGCCAGCAGCCCCGGATCGGCAGGGGACTCCTACGAGCAGTACTTC
CASSPGSAGDSYEQYF
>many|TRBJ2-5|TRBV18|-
TGTGCCAGCTCACCACGTGAGCGGGCCGGGGAGACCCAGTACTTC
CASSPRERAGETQYF
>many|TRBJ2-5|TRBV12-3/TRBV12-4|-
TGTGCCAGCAGTTTAATGTTAAGCGGATCCAAGAGTGACCAGTACTTC
CASSLMLSGSKSDQYF
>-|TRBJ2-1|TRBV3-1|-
TGTGCCAGCAGCCAAGTTAATAGCGATTTTGTGCATGAGCAGTTCTTC
CASSQVNSDFVHEQFF
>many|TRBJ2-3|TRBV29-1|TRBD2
TGCAGCGCTGAGGGACTAGCGGGGACCACAGATACGCAGTATTTT
CSAEGLAGTTDTQYF
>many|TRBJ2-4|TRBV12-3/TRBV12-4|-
TGTGCCAGCACCCAAAGGGCCAAAAACATTCAGTACTTC
CASTQRAKNIQYF
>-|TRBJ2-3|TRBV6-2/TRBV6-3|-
TGTGCCAGCAGTTACTCGATCAGGTTAGCAGACACAGATACGCAGTATTTT
CASSYSIRLADTDTQYF
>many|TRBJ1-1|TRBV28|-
TGTGCCAGCAGTCAGACGAACACTGAAGCTTTCTTT
CASSQTNTEAFF
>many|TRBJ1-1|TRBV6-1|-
TGTGCCAGCAGTAAAAATATGAACACTGAAGCTTTCTTT
CASSKNMNTEAFF
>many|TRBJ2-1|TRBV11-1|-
TGTGCCAGCAGCTCAATATACAATGAGCAGTTCTTC
CASSSIYNEQFF
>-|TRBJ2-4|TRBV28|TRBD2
TGTGCCAGCAGTTTCGGGGGGGCTTCGAACATTCAGTACTTC
CASSFGGASNIQYF
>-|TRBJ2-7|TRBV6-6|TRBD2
TGTGCCAGCAGTTACTCGACTAGCGGATCCTACGAGCAGTACTTC
CASSYSTSGSYEQYF
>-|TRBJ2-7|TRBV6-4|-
TGTGCCAGCAGTGAGGGAGGGGGTGGCTCCTACGAGCAGTACTTC
CASSEGGGGSYEQYF
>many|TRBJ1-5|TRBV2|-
TGTGCCAGCAATTGGGGAGATGAGCCCCAGCATTTT
CASNWGDEPQHF
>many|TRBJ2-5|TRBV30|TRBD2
TGTGCCTGGAGTGTACGGGGGGTAAAGTACCAAGAGACCCAGTACTTC
CAWSVRGVKYQETQYF
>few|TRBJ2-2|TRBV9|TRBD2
TGTGCCAGCAGCGTAGGACTAGCGGGCGGGGAGCTGTTTTTT
CASSVGLAGGELFF
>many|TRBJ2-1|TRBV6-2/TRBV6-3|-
TGTGCCAGCACCCTGGGGCTTAATGAGCAGTTCTTC
CASTLGLNEQFF
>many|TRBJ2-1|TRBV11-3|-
TGTGCCAGCAGCACGCGGACAGTCTGGTCGCTCAATGAGCAGTTCTTC
CASSTRTVWSLNEQFF
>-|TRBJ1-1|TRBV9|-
TGTGCCAGCAGCGTAAACACTATCACTGAAGCTCTCTTT
CASSVNTITEALF
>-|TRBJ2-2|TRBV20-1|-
TGCAGTGCCGTGACAGTGAACACCGGGGAGCTGTTTTTT
CSAVTVNTGELFF
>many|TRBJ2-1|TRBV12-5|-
TGTGCTAGTGGTTTGGTACTTTGGAGGGGCCCGAGCTACAATGAGCAGTTCTTC
CASGLVLWRGPSYNEQFF